Shown below are 28 T cell receptor beta chains from a single sample sequenced in a study of shared clonotypes between healthy human individuals. Here immunoSEQ multiplex PCR was the method, and the copy in TCRdb shows in-frame clones only, minus some. The data contain some 2.1 million clones, 85% to 95% of them singletons. Selected positively for CCR7 and CD45RO-negative, naive CD8 cells excluded terminally differentiated effector memory CD45RA+ cells. Sequencing was carried out using naive CD8+ T cells sorted from blood. Receptors originate from a man between 18 and 35 years old in good health.

The V and J genes are TRBV27 and TRBJ2-5; D is ambiguous. The CDR3 contains 17 residues. Per germline, CDR1 MNHEY and CDR2 SMNVEV (reference sequence). Trimming stripped 7 bases from V and 2 bases from J, with 23 bases between. CDR3 in amino acids: CASTQIGTLGPQETQYF. Written as DNA, the CDR3 is TGTGCCAGCACTCAAATAGGCACCCTTGGGCCACAAGAGACCCAGTACTTC.

The V call is TRBV5-1, the J call TRBJ1-2; no definite D call. Germline V lookup: CDR1 SGHRS, CDR2 YFSETQ. V was pared by 2 bases and J by 2 bases, with 7 bases between. There are 13 residues in the CDR3. CDR3 nucleotides: TGCGCCAGCAGCTTCCCAGAGAACTATGGCTACACCTTC. It yields the protein CASSFPENYGYTF.

J is TRBJ2-7 and V is TRBV5-4; D possibly uses TRBD1 or TRBD2 (6 bases each). The germline V and J ends were trimmed by 0 bases and 2 bases, with 12 bases remaining between them. CDR3 length: 15 residues. Germline values: CDR1 SGHNT, CDR2 YYREEE (reference sequence). The chain's CDR3 is CASSLEGGLTYEQYF. The CDR3 DNA reads TGTGCCAGCAGCTTGGAGGGGGGCCTAACCTACGAGCAGTACTTC.

The DNA for the CDR3 is TGTGCCAGTACCCCGGGGCAATCCGTGGGGCCCCAGCATTTT. Protein sequence: CASTPGQSVGPQHF. The gene calls are TRBV19 and TRBJ1-5; weak D call: TRBD1 (5 bases). CDR1 LNHDA and CDR2 SQIVND come from the germline V gene (reference sequence). The CDR3 has 14 amino acids. The V end lost 7 bases, the J end lost 9 bases, and 19 bases lay between the germline ends.

J is TRBJ1-3 and V is TRBV27; D is undetermined. V was trimmed by 11 bases and J by 5 bases, leaving 16 bases between them. The CDR3 extends over 13 amino acids. Germline assignment: CDR1 MNHEY and CDR2 SMNVEV (reference sequence). CDR3 DNA sequence: TGTGCCCCCACCCTTTGGTTGAGAAACACCATATATTTT. It is translated as CAPTLWLRNTIYF.

The rearrangement links TRBV21-1 to TRBJ1-1; the table's D call, TRBD1, was not checked against the DNA. TRBV21-1 is shown as a pseudogene. This CDR3 has 15 residues. The CDR3 DNA is TGTGCCAGCAGCCCTGGGGACAGGGCCGACACTGAAGCTTTCTTT. This gives the protein CASSPGDRADTEAFF.

The chain employs TRBV19 and TRBJ1-2, with D perhaps matching TRBD1 (6 bases). Germline V lookup: CDR1 LNHDA, CDR2 SQIVND (reference sequence). CDR3 length equals 14 residues. The V gene lost 1 base and the J gene lost 2 bases, with 8 bases spanning the gap. The CDR3 nucleotides are TGTGCCAGTAGTATAGGACAGGAGAACTATGGCTACACCTTC. It specifies CASSIGQENYGYTF.

This chain links TRBV27 with TRBJ1-1; unclear D gene. V shed 5 bases and J shed 7 bases, with 14 bases lying between them. Germline V gene sequence: CDR1 MNHEY, CDR2 SMNVEV (reference sequence). This CDR3 is 13 amino acids long. CDR3: CASSAFGDNEAFF. The CDR3 region has the DNA TGTGCCAGCAGTGCCTTTGGAGATAATGAAGCTTTCTTT.

This sequence joins TRBV28 and TRBJ1-1; unclear D gene. The CDR3 consists of 14 residues. V gave up 3 bases and J gave up 2 bases, with 10 bases separating them. CDR1 and CDR2 (germline): MDHEN, SYDVKM. DNA of the CDR3: TGTGCCAGCAGTTTGAAGAGGGCTAACACTGAAGCTTTCTTT. It codes for CASSLKRANTEAFF.

The chain links TRBV25-1 to TRBJ1-1, with unresolved D. Germline CDR1 reads MGHDK; CDR2 reads SYGVNS. V shed 1 base and J shed 5 bases, with 14 bases lying between them. The CDR3 runs 15 residues. CDR3 in DNA: TGTGCCAGCAGTGAATCGCGGGATGGAAGTACTGAAGCTTTCTTT. It codes for CASSESRDGSTEAFF. Complete variable domain (other parts from reference TRBV25-1 and TRBJ1-1): EADIYQTPRYLVIGTGKKITLECSQTMGHDKMYWYQQDPGMELHLIHYSYGVNSTEKGDLSSESTVSRIRTEHFPLTLESARPSHTSQYLCASSESRDGSTEAFFGQGTRLTVV.

The chain carries TRBV27 and TRBJ2-1; a weak D match, TRBD1 (6 bases). The CDR3 runs 11 residues. CDR1 and CDR2 from the germline V gene are MNHEY and SMNVEV (reference sequence). V lost 8 bases to trimming and J lost 12 bases, with 14 bases between them. The CDR3 region is CASGYTGWQFF. CDR3 nucleotides: TGTGCCAGCGGTTATACAGGGTGGCAGTTCTTC.

V usage is TRBV10-3 and J usage is TRBJ2-7; the D gene is possibly TRBD1 (6 bases). The V gene lost 7 bases and the J gene lost 4 bases, with 14 bases spanning the gap. Germline V gives CDR1 ENHRY, CDR2 SYGVKD. This CDR3 has 13 amino acids. CDR3 sequence: CAIIRDNGYEQYF. CDR3 bases: TGTGCCATCATACGGGACAACGGATACGAGCAGTACTTC.

Concerning this clone itself: The sample carries other DNA sequences with the same CDR3. The V and J genes are TRBV6-5 and TRBJ1-1; tentatively, D is TRBD1 (5 bases). Looked up from germline, CDR1 is MNHEY and CDR2 is SVGAGI. The CDR3 spans 14 residues. The V end was cut by 4 bases, the J end by 1 base, with 10 bases between. CDR3 nucleotide sequence: TGTGCCAGCAGTTCCACCGGGGGGAACACTGAAGCTTTCTTT. Residues: CASSSTGGNTEAFF.

This chain connects TRBV12-5 to TRBJ2-3; TRBD1 is a possible D gene (6 bases). Trimming pared 4 bases from V and 1 base from J, leaving 21 bases between. The CDR3 spans 18 residues. CDR1 LGHNT and CDR2 FRNRAP come from the germline V gene. The CDR3 is CASGSKGVGSAGTDTQYF. Here the CDR3 DNA reads TGTGCTAGTGGTTCCAAGGGGGTGGGCAGCGCTGGCACAGATACGCAGTATTTT.

This clone was detected once. At the DNA level, this CDR3 is encoded by other sequences in the same sample as well. The chain has TRBV13 and TRBJ2-7, with 11 bases identical to TRBD1. J gave up 5 bases and V 5 bases, and 5 bases lay outside the gene matches. The CDR3 is made up of 14 amino acids. Per germline, CDR1 PRHDT and CDR2 FYEKMQ (reference sequence). The DNA of the CDR3 is TGTGCCAGCAGCCCCGGGACAGGGGGAAACGAGCAGTACTTC. Its protein is CASSPGTGGNEQYF.

CDR3 coding DNA: TGTGCCAGCAGCGATTCCTATAATTCACCCCTCCACTTT. This gives the protein CASSDSYNSPLHF. This chain joins TRBV2 and TRBJ1-6; D not resolved. Germline V gene lookup returns CDR1 SNHLY and CDR2 FYNNEI. There are 13 residues in the CDR3. Trimming removed 6 bases at V and 1 base at J, with 4 bases between.

The chain couples TRBV15 to TRBJ2-7; 12 nucleotides match TRBD1. The germline V gene has CDR1 LNHNV and CDR2 YYDKDF (reference sequence). The V and J ends lost 5 bases and 5 bases, in that order; junction bases with no gene match: 10. The CDR3 has 16 amino acids. The CDR3 reads CATSGFGGQGADEQYF. As DNA, the CDR3 is TGTGCCACCAGCGGCTTTGGGGGACAGGGGGCCGACGAGCAGTACTTC.

This chain joins TRBV21-1 and TRBJ2-4. TRBV21-1 is designated a pseudogene. The CDR3 spans 17 residues. CDR3 protein: CASSPRRSGGELDIQYF. In DNA, the CDR3 is TGTGCCAGCAGCCCCCGAAGGTCCGGGGGCGAATTGGACATTCAGTACTTC.

This chain links TRBV30 with TRBJ1-1; D remains ambiguous. Germline V gene sequence: CDR1 GTSNPN, CDR2 SVGIG (reference sequence). The V end was cut by 2 bases, the J end by 4 bases, with 8 bases between. The CDR3 has 12 residues. The CDR3 loop is CAWSRLSTEAFF. CDR3 sequence (DNA): TGTGCCTGGAGTAGGCTGTCCACTGAAGCTTTCTTT.

This chain joins TRBV27 and TRBJ2-2; no clear D. This CDR3 has 14 residues. Germline CDR1 MNHEY, CDR2 SMNVEV (reference sequence). The V end was cut by 7 bases, the J end by 6 bases, with 15 bases between. The CDR3 region is CASTSATIAGELFF. As DNA, the CDR3 is TGTGCCAGCACCTCGGCCACGATAGCCGGGGAGCTGTTTTTT.

This chain links TRBV30 with TRBJ2-2; D uncertain. This CDR3 is built from 17 residues. The germline CDR1 and CDR2 sequences are GTSNPN and SVGIG (reference sequence). Trimming left V 4 bases short and J 0 bases short, with 18 bases between. Here the CDR3 reads CAWMELSEAPNTGELFF. In DNA, the CDR3 is TGTGCCTGGATGGAGTTGAGTGAGGCCCCGAACACCGGGGAGCTGTTTTTT.

The chain recombines TRBV6-1 with TRBJ1-2, with D perhaps matching TRBD1 (5 bases). The germline V gene encodes CDR1 MNHNS and CDR2 SASEGT. The CDR3 extends over 17 amino acids. V was pared by 0 bases and J by 6 bases, with 20 bases between. The CDR3 DNA reads as TGTGCCAGCAGTGAAGCCCAAACGGAGGGGTATGGGGATGGCTACACCTTC. It yields the protein CASSEAQTEGYGDGYTF.

The chain carries TRBV19 and TRBJ1-1; D not certain. Germline assignment: CDR1 LNHDA and CDR2 SQIVND (reference sequence). V dropped 3 bases and J dropped 4 bases, with 15 bases sitting between them. The CDR3 totals 15 residues. The CDR3 sequence: CASSIRTGLSTEAFF. The DNA for the CDR3 is TGTGCCAGTAGTATTCGGACCGGTTTGAGCACTGAAGCTTTCTTT.

This chain uses TRBV7-8 with TRBJ2-1; D remains unclear. CDR3 length equals 13 residues. Trimming pared 0 bases from V and 7 bases from J, leaving 7 bases between. Germline CDR1 SGHVS, CDR2 FQNEAQ. The CDR3 region has the DNA TGTGCCAGCAGCTTAGCTGACGGGAATGAGCAGTTCTTC. This codes for CASSLADGNEQFF. Full variable domain (outside the CDR3, taken from reference TRBV7-8 and TRBJ2-1): GAGVSQSPRYKVAKRGQDVALRCDPISGHVSLFWYQQALGQGPEFLTYFQNEAQLDKSGLPSDRFFAERPEGSVSTLKIQRTQQEDSAVYLCASSLADGNEQFFGPGTRLTVL.

The chain employs TRBV6-5 and TRBJ2-1; TRBD2 might be the D (6 bases). V was shortened by 4 bases and J by 4 bases, with 17 bases between the two germline ends. Germline CDR1 MNHEY, CDR2 SVGAGI. The CDR3 has 16 residues. CDR3 loop: CASSSDEIGRYNEQFF. CDR3 nucleotide sequence: TGTGCCAGCAGTTCCGACGAAATAGGGAGGTACAATGAGCAGTTCTTC.

The chain couples TRBV2 to TRBJ1-5, with D hard to call. Germline V gene lookup returns CDR1 SNHLY and CDR2 FYNNEI. The CDR3 contains 16 residues. The V end lost 0 bases, the J end lost 5 bases, and 14 bases lay between the germline ends. In DNA form, the CDR3 reads TGTGCCAGCAGTGAAGCGATATCAGAACAATATCAGCCCCAGCATTTT. Translating gives CASSEAISEQYQPQHF.

The chain combines TRBV6-5 with TRBJ2-7; 7 positions match TRBD1. Germline trimming cut 0 bases from V and 4 bases from J; bases unmatched to any gene: 9. Germline V gene sequence: CDR1 MNHEY, CDR2 SVGAGI. This CDR3 region has 16 residues. This CDR3 reads CASSYSVGQNFYEQYF. The CDR3 DNA sequence: TGTGCCAGCAGTTACTCCGTGGGACAGAACTTTTACGAGCAGTACTTC.

Turning to this clone: Different DNA sequences within this sample yield the same CDR3. The chain uses TRBV9 and TRBJ2-7; possible D gene TRBD2, 5 bases. The V and J ends lost 3 bases and 4 bases respectively, with 8 bases between them. From germline, CDR1 is SGDLS and CDR2 YYNGEE. The CDR3 has 12 residues. The CDR3 sequence is CASSGGSYEQYF. In DNA, the CDR3 is TGTGCCAGCAGCGGCGGGTCTTACGAGCAGTACTTC.